Reported below is one T cell receptor (beta chain). Its specificity is not known. This CDR3 has 14 amino acids. CDR1 and CDR2 from the germline V gene are SQVTM and ANQGSEA. Trimming pared 7 bases from V and 8 bases from J, leaving 20 bases between. This sample was included in a study of T-cell reconstitution after alpha-beta-depleted transplantation in children. Overall study findings and caveats: Hyperexpanded clones declined; after one year, newly produced T cells mostly supplied diversity. The origin of high day-60 TCRbeta diversity in some patients lay in surviving recipient T cells and thymic progenitors.

The authors prepared the TCRbeta library with unique molecular identifiers. TCRdb itself ran the PCR reads through MiXCR, one entry per CDR3 protein. This table holds fewer than 550,000 distinct CDR3 sequences, about an eighth found once. The TCR was taken from a female patient aged 2-15 years who had a stem cell transplant for aplastic anemia, so the T cells may come from the graft donor. This sample comprised PBMCs, mostly from graft donor cells, obtained 180 days after TCRalphabeta/CD19-depleted stem cell transplant. The rearrangement joins TRBV29-1 to TRBJ1-4; a possible D gene is TRBD1 (6 bases). The CDR3 region has the DNA TGCAGCGGCCAATCAGGGGAGATGGGCGAAAAACTGTTTTTT. Its protein is CSGQSGEMGEKLFF.